Following are 24 T cell receptor beta chains from one sample sequenced in a study of cytomegalovirus exposure and HLA in healthy donors. The study ran its PCR with 60 Vbeta and 13 Jbeta primers. The method was immunoSEQ multiplex PCR; TCRdb's version includes in-frame clones alone and lacks a portion of them. Its listing shows just over 80,000 clones. Sequenced input: PBMCs. These receptors all come from a woman aged 25-40 years in good health and CMV-seronegative.

J is TRBJ1-4 and V is TRBV5-1; 9 nucleotides match TRBD1. V dropped 4 bases and J dropped 2; count of bases not matched to a gene: 12. Germline loops: CDR1 SGHRS, CDR2 YFSETQ. This CDR3 region has 18 residues. The CDR3 DNA reads TGCGCCAGCAGCCCTAGTCCCGGGACAGGGTTCACTAATGAAAAACTGTTTTTT. Protein sequence: CASSPSPGTGFTNEKLFF.

V usage is TRBV6-6 and J usage is TRBJ2-1; no clear D. The CDR3 is 14 amino acids. V lost 6 bases to trimming and J lost 8 bases, with 17 bases between them. Germline CDR1 and CDR2: MNHNY and SVGAGI (reference sequence). This CDR3 reads CASSPERPLDEQFF. CDR3 sequence (DNA): TGTGCCAGCAGCCCCGAGCGCCCCTTGGATGAGCAGTTCTTC.

In nucleotides, the CDR3 is TGTGCCAGCAGTGAAGGGAGTAATTCACCCCTCCACTTT. Its protein product is CASSEGSNSPLHF. This sequence joins TRBV6-1 and TRBJ1-6, with D unclear. The CDR3 length is 13 residues. V gave up 1 base and J gave up 6 bases, with 4 bases separating them. The germline V gene has CDR1 MNHNS and CDR2 SASEGT.

The V gene is TRBV6-1, the J gene TRBJ2-5; D not certain. V was pared by 4 bases and J by 2 bases, with 8 bases between. CDR1 MNHNS and CDR2 SASEGT come from the germline V gene. The CDR3 is 13 amino acids. The CDR3 nucleotides are TGTGCCAGCAGTGGAAACTTTCAAGAGACCCAGTACTTC. Amino acids: CASSGNFQETQYF.

The chain employs TRBV6-1 and TRBJ2-2; TRBD1 aligns across 7 bases. The ends lost 1 base at V and 5 bases at J; junction bases unmatched: 4. The germline V gene encodes CDR1 MNHNS and CDR2 SASEGT. The CDR3 sequence is 15 residues long. This CDR3 reads CASSEVDRATGELFF. DNA of the CDR3: TGTGCCAGCAGTGAAGTAGACAGGGCTACCGGGGAGCTGTTTTTT.

The genes are TRBV21-1 and TRBJ2-3; the tabulated D call, TRBD2, remains unverified against the DNA. TRBV21-1 counts as a pseudogene. The CDR3 extends over 16 amino acids. The CDR3 loop is CASSKDSGVSTDTQYF. For the CDR3, the DNA is TGTGCCAGCAGCAAAGACAGCGGGGTTAGCACAGATACGCAGTATTTT.

The rearrangement links TRBV6-1 to TRBJ2-5; 9 positions match TRBD1. CDR3 length: 15 amino acids. V lost 4 bases, J lost 5 bases, and 8 bases stayed unmatched. Germline V lookup: CDR1 MNHNS, CDR2 SASEGT. The CDR3 nucleotides read TGTGCCAGCAGTGCCGACAGGGGGAGCGGGGAGACCCAGTACTTC. It translates to CASSADRGSGETQYF.

The V call is TRBV7-2, the J call TRBJ2-1, with TRBD2 matching 8 bases. The V gene's germline CDR1 is SGHTA and CDR2 FQGNSA. The V gene end was trimmed by 0 bases and the J gene end by 4 bases; junction bases not matched to a gene: 5. The CDR3 loop spans 16 amino acids. CDR3 region: CASSLAAGGLYNEQFF. The CDR3 region has the DNA TGTGCCAGCAGCTTAGCGGCGGGGGGTTTATACAATGAGCAGTTCTTC.

J is TRBJ2-7 and V is TRBV18; D unclear. The V and J ends lost 4 bases and 4 bases respectively, with 5 bases between them. CDR1 is KGHSH and CDR2 is LQKENI in the germline V gene. The CDR3 consists of 11 residues. In DNA form, the CDR3 reads TGTGCCAGCTCACGAGGTTACGAGCAGTACTTC. Protein product: CASSRGYEQYF.

The chain carries TRBV2 and TRBJ2-3; 12 bases are a match to TRBD2. J gave up 10 bases and V 10 bases, and 9 bases lay outside the gene matches. The CDR3 spans 13 residues. CDR1 and CDR2 (germline): SNHLY, FYNNEI. The CDR3 DNA is TGTGCCACTTTACGGACTAGCGGGGAATCGCAGTATTTT. This encodes CATLRTSGESQYF.

V gene TRBV30 combines with J gene TRBJ2-5; TRBD2 aligns across 10 bases. The CDR3 runs 15 residues. The V gene end was trimmed by 0 bases and the J gene end by 5 bases; junction bases not matched to a gene: 6. The germline CDR1 and CDR2 sequences are GTSNPN and SVGIG (reference sequence). The CDR3 protein is CAWSVGLAGVETQYF. CDR3 nucleotide sequence: TGTGCCTGGAGTGTAGGCCTAGCGGGAGTGGAGACCCAGTACTTC. Complete variable domain (other parts from reference TRBV30 and TRBJ2-5): SQTIHQWPATLVQPVGSPLSLECTVEGTSNPNLYWYRQAAGRGLQLLFYSVGIGQISSEVPQNLSASRPQDRQFILSSKKLLLSDSGFYLCAWSVGLAGVETQYFGPGTRLLVL.

V usage is TRBV15 and J usage is TRBJ1-1, with a weak D call TRBD1 (5 bases). Trimming took 5 bases from V and 4 from J, leaving 17 bases between them. CDR1 LNHNV and CDR2 YYDKDF come from the germline V gene (reference sequence). The CDR3 covers 15 residues. The DNA for the CDR3 is TGTGCCACCAGCCGACCGGGGGGGTGGGGCACTGAAGCTTTCTTT. Translation gives CATSRPGGWGTEAFF.

The CDR3 spells CASSANQGAHYGYTF. CDR3 in DNA: TGTGCCAGCAGCGCAAACCAGGGGGCCCACTATGGCTACACCTTC. The V and J genes are TRBV9 and TRBJ1-2; TRBD1 matches at 8 bases. The V and J ends lost 3 bases and 3 bases, in that order; junction bases with no gene match: 7. There are 15 residues in the CDR3. CDR1 and CDR2 (germline): SGDLS, YYNGEE.

The V and J genes are TRBV5-1 and TRBJ1-6, with D perhaps matching TRBD1 (5 bases). The CDR3 is 15 amino acids. CDR1 and CDR2 from the germline V gene are SGHRS and YFSETQ. V lost 8 bases, J lost 8 bases, and 20 bases lay in between. CDR3 DNA sequence: TGCGCCAGAGGGAGGGGTGGGGTTTCTGATTCACCCCTCCACTTT. Protein product: CARGRGGVSDSPLHF.

Here the CDR3 reads CASSLRASGGTSTDTQYF. In nucleotides, the CDR3 is TGTGCCAGCAGTTTGAGGGCTAGCGGGGGGACTAGCACAGATACGCAGTATTTT. The chain couples TRBV27 to TRBJ2-3, with 11 bases that match TRBD2. The length of the CDR3 is 18 residues. V shed 3 bases, J shed 0 bases, and the junction held 8 bases outside the gene matches. Germline V CDR1 and CDR2: MNHEY, SMNVEV (reference sequence).

This chain joins TRBV4-1 and TRBJ1-2, with a weak D call TRBD1 (5 bases). The V end was cut by 2 bases, the J end by 8 bases, with 18 bases between. There are 15 residues in the CDR3. Germline V gives CDR1 MGHRA, CDR2 YSYEKL. The CDR3 sequence: CASSQSTQDGGGYTF. CDR3 coding DNA: TGCGCCAGCAGCCAATCAACCCAGGACGGGGGGGGCTACACCTTC.

The chain recombines TRBV2 with TRBJ1-2; the D gene is possibly TRBD1 (6 bases). The ends were cut back, 3 bases at V and 4 bases at J, with 9 bases in the middle. The CDR3 has 13 amino acids. The V gene's germline CDR1 is SNHLY and CDR2 FYNNEI. Here the CDR3 reads CASSEQGSYGYTF. As DNA, the CDR3 is TGTGCCAGCAGTGAGCAGGGGTCCTATGGCTACACCTTC.

The chain's CDR3 is CTCGSSYNEQFF. DNA of the CDR3: TGCACATGCGGGAGCTCCTACAATGAGCAGTTCTTC. The rearrangement uses TRBV29-1 and TRBJ2-1, with 7 bases identical to TRBD2. The CDR3 is 12 amino acids. Germline CDR1 SQVTM, CDR2 ANQGSEA.

The rearrangement links TRBV18 to TRBJ2-7; D is perhaps TRBD1 (7 bases). Trimming stripped 6 bases from V and 4 bases from J, with 22 bases between. CDR1 and CDR2 (germline): KGHSH, LQKENI. The CDR3 totals 16 residues. The CDR3 loop reads CASSPLSGRGAYEQYF. As DNA, the CDR3 is TGTGCCAGCTCCCCTTTATCAGGCAGGGGGGCTTACGAGCAGTACTTC.

V gene TRBV20-1 combines with J gene TRBJ2-7; weak D call: TRBD1 (5 bases). Trimming left V 3 bases short and J 6 bases short, with 9 bases between. The CDR3 covers 11 residues. Germline CDR1 reads DFQATT; CDR2 reads SNEGSKA (reference sequence). The chain's CDR3 is CSASEGAEQYF. CDR3 bases: TGCAGTGCTAGTGAAGGGGCCGAGCAGTACTTC.

The V gene is TRBV6-1, the J gene TRBJ2-6; possibly TRBD1 for D (6 bases). Trimming pared 4 bases from V and 0 bases from J, leaving 7 bases between. Germline-derived CDR1 and CDR2 are MNHNS and SASEGT. The CDR3 has 15 residues. The CDR3 protein is CASSGTDSGANVLTF. The CDR3 DNA sequence: TGTGCCAGCAGTGGGACAGACTCTGGGGCCAACGTCCTGACTTTC.

The chain joins TRBV4-1 to TRBJ2-1; 14 bases align to TRBD2. The germline gives CDR1 MGHRA, CDR2 YSYEKL. Trimming removed 4 bases from V and 4 bases from J; junction bases left unmatched: 6. The CDR3 contains 17 residues. The CDR3 sequence is CASSPSGTSGGYNEQFF. In DNA, the CDR3 is TGCGCCAGCAGCCCCTCCGGGACTAGCGGGGGTTACAATGAGCAGTTCTTC.

The chain is built from TRBV11-2 and TRBJ2-5, with D perhaps TRBD2 (6 bases). Per the germline V gene, CDR1 is SGHAT and CDR2 is FQNNGV. The CDR3 contains 16 residues. V shed 1 base and J shed 1 base, with 13 bases lying between them. The CDR3 coding sequence is TGTGCCAGCAGCTTAGGTTGGGGGGACCTCCAAGAGACCCAGTACTTC. The encoded protein is CASSLGWGDLQETQYF.

The V and J genes are TRBV27 and TRBJ1-2; TRBD1 aligns across 7 bases. The V gene's germline CDR1 is MNHEY and CDR2 SMNVEV (reference sequence). V dropped 5 bases and J dropped 4; count of bases not matched to a gene: 7. The CDR3 contains 14 residues. The CDR3 nucleotides are TGTGCCAGCAGTCCCGGCGGACAGGCCTATGGCTACACCTTC. Amino acids: CASSPGGQAYGYTF.